What follows are 12 T cell receptor beta chains derived from one specimen sequenced in a study of blood T cell repertoires in COVID-19 (dated by TCRdb to the early 2020s). The method was the immunoSEQ multiplex PCR assay. TCRdb stores this immuneACCESS table with in-frame sequences only. Part of the clones is absent; in the studies checked, under half of the shortfall reflects unresolved V genes, and no reason is known for the rest. The sample records about 210,000 clones, approximately 91% of which are singletons. 1.5% to 2% of the sample is held by the ten biggest clonotypes. Input material: peripheral blood. These receptors all come from a man between 18 and 29 years old with active or convalescent COVID-19.

This CDR3 reads CASSGSRGSSTDTQYF. The CDR3 DNA sequence: TGTGCCAGCAGTGGGAGCAGGGGTTCTAGCACAGATACGCAGTATTTT. The chain uses TRBV28 and TRBJ2-3; TRBD1 might be the D (6 bases). Germline V lookup: CDR1 MDHEN, CDR2 SYDVKM. V was shortened by 5 bases and J by 0 bases, with 15 bases between the two germline ends. The length of the CDR3 is 16 residues.

This sequence joins TRBV4-1 and TRBJ2-7, with 11 positions matching TRBD2. The CDR3 has 14 residues. V trimming: 4 bases; J trimming: 2 bases; junction bases outside the gene matches: 1. The germline CDR1 and CDR2 sequences are MGHRA and YSYEKL. The CDR3 nucleotides are TGCGCCAGCAGCCCGGGACTAGCGGCCTACGAGCAGTACTTC. This translates into CASSPGLAAYEQYF.

The CDR3 bases are TGCGCCAGCAGCTCCGGGACAGCTCGACTTACTAACTATGGCTACACCTTC. As protein: CASSSGTARLTNYGYTF. The chain carries TRBV5-1 and TRBJ1-2, with 7 bases lining up with TRBD1. This CDR3 is 17 amino acids long. Looked up from germline, CDR1 is SGHRS and CDR2 is YFSETQ. Germline trimming cut 3 bases from V and 0 bases from J; bases unmatched to any gene: 11.

V usage is TRBV2 and J usage is TRBJ1-1; 10 positions match TRBD1. This CDR3 comprises 18 residues. With 5 bases clipped from V and 3 bases from J, the junction kept 15 bases outside the gene matches. Germline CDR1 reads SNHLY; CDR2 reads FYNNEI. Written as DNA, the CDR3 is TGTGCCAGCAGTAAACTGACAGGGGGCCTTCTCTTGGACACTGAAGCTTTCTTT. Residues: CASSKLTGGLLLDTEAFF.

This chain connects TRBV27 to TRBJ2-7; D is ambiguous. Trimming took off 5 bases at V and 3 bases at J, with 14 bases between the two ends. From germline, CDR1 is MNHEY and CDR2 SMNVEV (reference sequence). This CDR3 contains 14 residues. The CDR3 sequence: CASSQLRRIYEQYF. CDR3 nucleotide sequence: TGTGCCAGCAGTCAACTAAGGAGAATCTACGAGCAGTACTTC.

This chain uses TRBV30 with TRBJ2-1; 7 nucleotides align to TRBD2. Germline V gene sequence: CDR1 GTSNPN, CDR2 SVGIG (reference sequence). V gave up 8 bases and J gave up 3 bases; unmatched junction bases: 4. The CDR3 consists of 12 residues. The CDR3 DNA follows: TGTGCCGGAGAGCGGGACTACAATGAGCAGTTCTTC. Its protein is CAGERDYNEQFF.

The V call is TRBV19, the J call TRBJ1-6; tentatively, D is TRBD1 (6 bases). V lost 7 bases, J lost 13 bases, and 17 bases lay in between. CDR1 LNHDA and CDR2 SQIVND come from the germline V gene (reference sequence). The CDR3 contains 13 residues. The CDR3 spells CASTQGNRFPLHF. DNA for the CDR3: TGTGCCAGTACCCAGGGGAATCGTTTTCCCCTCCACTTT.

The V and J genes are TRBV12-5 and TRBJ2-5, with unresolved D. The V and J ends lost 3 bases and 4 bases respectively, with 15 bases between them. The CDR3 has 15 residues. CDR1 and CDR2 from the germline V gene are LGHNT and FRNRAP. This CDR3 reads CASGLGAVRRETQYF. CDR3 DNA: TGTGCTAGTGGTTTAGGAGCAGTCCGCCGAGAGACCCAGTACTTC.

This rearrangement joins TRBV30 to TRBJ1-1; no clear D. V lost 2 bases and J lost 2, with 9 bases in between. The CDR3 is 13 residues long. Per germline, CDR1 GTSNPN and CDR2 SVGIG (reference sequence). DNA of the CDR3: TGTGCCTGGAGTCGACGGGAAAACACTGAAGCTTTCTTT. Translating gives CAWSRRENTEAFF.

The rearrangement joins TRBV29-1 to TRBJ1-1, with 7 bases lining up with TRBD1. The CDR3 runs 11 residues. In germline, CDR1 is SQVTM, CDR2 ANQGSEA. Unmatched junction bases numbered 3, after V lost 7 bases and J lost 4 bases. DNA of the CDR3: TGCAGCGCGGCAGGGGGCACTGAAGCTTTCTTT. Its protein is CSAAGGTEAFF.

This chain links TRBV5-4 with TRBJ2-5; D perhaps matches TRBD1 (5 bases). The germline V gene has CDR1 SGHNT and CDR2 YYREEE (reference sequence). The CDR3 sequence is 14 residues long. Trimming shortened V by 2 bases and J by 2 bases, and 10 bases separated the two germline ends. CDR3 nucleotide sequence: TGTGCCAGCAGCTTCAAGGGGATTCAAGAGACCCAGTACTTC. Translation gives CASSFKGIQETQYF.

The V call is TRBV27, the J call TRBJ2-2; the D is unclear. The CDR3 has 12 residues. V was clipped by 5 bases and J by 2 bases, with 3 bases between them. Germline V lookup: CDR1 MNHEY, CDR2 SMNVEV (reference sequence). The CDR3 coding sequence is TGTGCCAGCAGTCTAAACACCGGGGAGCTGTTTTTT. This translates into CASSLNTGELFF.